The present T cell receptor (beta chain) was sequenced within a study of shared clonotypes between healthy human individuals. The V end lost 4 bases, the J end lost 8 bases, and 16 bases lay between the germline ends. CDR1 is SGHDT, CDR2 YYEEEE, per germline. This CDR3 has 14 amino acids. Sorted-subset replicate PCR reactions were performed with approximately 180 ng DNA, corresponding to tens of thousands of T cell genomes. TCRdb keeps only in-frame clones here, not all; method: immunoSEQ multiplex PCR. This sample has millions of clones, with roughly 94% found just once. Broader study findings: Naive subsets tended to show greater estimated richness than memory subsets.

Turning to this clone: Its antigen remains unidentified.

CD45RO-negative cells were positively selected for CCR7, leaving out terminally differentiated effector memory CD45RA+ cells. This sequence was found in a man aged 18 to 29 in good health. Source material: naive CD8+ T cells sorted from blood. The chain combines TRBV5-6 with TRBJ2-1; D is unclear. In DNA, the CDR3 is TGTGCCAGCAGCCCGGGCGGAGAAGGGTATGAGCAGTTCTTC. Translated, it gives CASSPGGEGYEQFF.